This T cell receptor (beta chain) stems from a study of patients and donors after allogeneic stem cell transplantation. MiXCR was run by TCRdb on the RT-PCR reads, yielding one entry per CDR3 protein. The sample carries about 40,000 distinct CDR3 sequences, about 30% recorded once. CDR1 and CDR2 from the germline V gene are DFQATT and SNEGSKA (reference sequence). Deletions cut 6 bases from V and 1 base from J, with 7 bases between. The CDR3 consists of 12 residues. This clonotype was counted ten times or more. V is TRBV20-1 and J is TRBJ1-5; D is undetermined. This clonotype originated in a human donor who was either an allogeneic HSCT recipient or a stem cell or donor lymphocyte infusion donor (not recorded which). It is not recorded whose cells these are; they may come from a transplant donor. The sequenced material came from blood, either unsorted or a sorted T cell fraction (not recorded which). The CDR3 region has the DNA TGCAGTGCCTTAAACAGCAATCAGCCCCAGCATTTT. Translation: CSALNSNQPQHF.